The rows below give T cell receptor beta chains drawn from one sample of a study of blood T cells in healthy people across ages. One entry per CDR3 protein results from TCRdb running MiXCR on the 5' RACE reads. The sample lists some 1,000,000 distinct CDR3 sequences, about 25% occurring once. These same records also appear under a second study, on T cells of mothers and their children.

The specimen was blood. These receptors originate from a girl aged 2 to 10 in good health. Each CDR3 is given without its conserved first and last residue. Fields, in order: CDR3 length, V gene, clone size, CDR3 protein. Only some rows state a clone size, as once, few, many or a class for expanded clones.

>11|TRBV28|few
ASSFPVGQPQH
>14|TRBV7-9|few
ASGSLAATPQETQY
>12|TRBV12-3/TRBV12-4|NA
ASSYSGMGETQY
>12|TRBV2|NA
ASSEGRGGQPQH
>11|TRBV6-5|few
ASSYDRGETQY
>15|TRBV5-1|NA
ASSLVASGGNTGELF
>13|TRBV11-2|NA
ASSLGQGPNYGYT
>13|TRBV7-6|few
ASSPGRDPPYEQY
>9|TRBV20-1|NA
SARDPDEQF
>14|TRBV6-1|few
ASRATRQGLWETQY
>10|TRBV6-6|NA
ASSEGPFEAF
>11|TRBV29-1|NA
SVTPGAGTGAF
>11|TRBV24-1|few
ATSEEGTAGYT
>13|TRBV9|NA
ASNPGGGGGYEQF
>13|TRBV20-1|few
SAVDRDRGYNEQF
>15|TRBV11-3|few
ASSSVGTGGFNYGYT
>12|TRBV6-5|few
ASSYETTNTEAF
>10|TRBV3-1|few
ASSRIQQTQY
>13|TRBV9|NA
ASSGSWTGEETQY
>13|TRBV20-1|few
SAMWAGEGSYEQY
>10|TRBV2|many
ASSQYSPPPI
>13|TRBV5-1|few
ASSFTGTGAYEQY
>13|TRBV6-2/TRBV6-3|NA
ASSYSGRNLDEQY
>11|TRBV6-1|NA
ATKGPGGRAQY
>11|TRBV2|NA
ASKDRETDTQY
>13|TRBV6-1|few
ASSEGPSGNTEAF
>12|TRBV24-1|once
ATSDQTAQETQY
>12|TRBV12-3/TRBV12-4|few
ASSFFGTGNGYT
>11|TRBV20-1|few
SASPGNSYEQY
>11|TRBV7-8|few
ASSSSGLAGSD
>13|TRBV7-9|NA
ASPDRVPLNTEAF
>15|TRBV2|NA
ASSPTEGLSYNSPLH
>12|TRBV24-1|NA
ATSDFGGSNEQF
>13|TRBV4-2|NA
ASSQVAGGKHEQY
>14|TRBV4-1|NA
ASSQLFQRRTDTQY
>10|TRBV7-9|NA
ASSLAGLLRI